The rows below give T cell receptor beta chains drawn from one sample of a study of CD8+CD57+ T cells in acquired aplastic anemia. Using its own MiXCR run on the reads, TCRdb lists one record per CDR3 protein. The table has around 180,000 distinct CDR3 sequences, roughly 50% seen once. Sequenced input: sorted CD4+, CD8+, or CD8+CD57+ T cells (not recorded which) from PBMCs. The receptors were gathered from a human donor with aplastic anemia. Both conserved end residues are part of each CDR3. D genes are given only for firm matches. Size is stated for part of the rows, as once, few or many counts, or as a class when the clone is expanded.

abundance	v_gene	j_gene	d_gene	CDR3nt	CDR3aa
few	TRBV7-2	TRBJ1-6	TRBD1	TGTGCCAGCAGTCTGGGACAGGAGTTTAATTCACCCCTCCACTTT	CASSLGQEFNSPLHF
few	TRBV20-1	TRBJ2-7	-	TGCAGTGCTAGCTCTAGCAGCTACGAGCAGTACTTC	CSASSSSYEQYF
-	TRBV14	TRBJ2-7	-	TGTGCCAGCAGCCAAGATTGGGGGAACGAGCAGTACTTC	CASSQDWGNEQYF
once	TRBV11-2	TRBJ1-4	-	TGTGCCAGCAGCTTAGACTGGATTAATGAAAAACTGTTTTTT	CASSLDWINEKLFF
many	TRBV24-1	TRBJ1-2	-	TGTGCCACCAGTGATACGACGACCAGACGGGATAGCTACACCTTC	CATSDTTTRRDSYTF
-	TRBV9	TRBJ1-3	-	TGTGCCAGCAGCGCAAGCATCCACTCTGGAAACACCATATATTTT	CASSASIHSGNTIYF
many	TRBV11-2	TRBJ1-2	-	TGTGCCAGCACGAGGGACATCAGCGGTGGCTACACCTTC	CASTRDISGGYTF
few	TRBV27	TRBJ1-5	-	TGTGCCAGCAGTCCAGAAGGGCCCACTCTGCACTATAGCAATCAGCCCCAGCATTTT	CASSPEGPTLHYSNQPQHF
-	TRBV25-1	TRBJ2-2	TRBD2	TGTGCCAGCAGTGAATACACTAGCGGGAGGGCGAACACCGGGGAGCTGTTTTTT	CASSEYTSGRANTGELFF
few	TRBV25-1	TRBJ2-7	-	TGTGCCAGCAGGGACAGATACGAGCAGTACTTC	CASRDRYEQYF
-	TRBV20-1	TRBJ2-7	-	TGCAGTGCTTCAAGAGGGACCGAGGGTGGGCAGTACTTC	CSASRGTEGGQYF
-	TRBV3-1	TRBJ2-3	-	TGTGCCAGCAGCCAAGGTCAAGTGGCGGCCCCCACAGATACGCAGTATTTT	CASSQGQVAAPTDTQYF
many	TRBV30	TRBJ2-7	TRBD1	TGTGCCTTTGGACAGGGGGTCTACGAGCAGTACTTC	CAFGQGVYEQYF
many	TRBV7-9	TRBJ2-5	TRBD1	TGTGCCAGCAGCAAGGGGACAGGGGAAAGGGAGACCCAGTACTTC	CASSKGTGERETQYF
many	TRBV20-1	TRBJ2-1	TRBD2	TGCAGTGCTAGAGACAGTTCCGGGACTAGCGGGAGAAGCGAGCAGTTCTTC	CSARDSSGTSGRSEQFF
many	TRBV20-1	TRBJ2-5	-	TGCAGTGCTCTCGGACTACGGAGCGGCCAAGAGACCCAGTACTTC	CSALGLRSGQETQYF
many	TRBV7-8	TRBJ2-7	-	TGTGCCAGCAGCTGGAGCTCCTACGAGCAGTACTTC	CASSWSSYEQYF
-	TRBV28	TRBJ1-4	-	TGTGCCAGCAGTTTCTTTCAGGGGACAACTAATGAAAAACTGTTTTTT	CASSFFQGTTNEKLFF
-	TRBV20-1	TRBJ1-6	-	TGCAGTGCTAGTATGTTGGCAGTCAACTCACCCCTCCACTTT	CSASMLAVNSPLHF
few	TRBV3-1	TRBJ1-2	TRBD1	TGTGCCAGCAGCAAACGGGACAGGGGAGTATTTGGCTACACCTTC	CASSKRDRGVFGYTF
-	TRBV2	TRBJ2-7	-	TGTGCCAGCAGCCTTCTAGGTTGGCACGAGCAGTACTTC	CASSLLGWHEQYF
many	TRBV7-3	TRBJ2-3	TRBD2	TGTGCCAGCAGCTTAACGCCTAGCGGCTCGGTCTCTGGAAGCACAGATACGCAGTATTTT	CASSLTPSGSVSGSTDTQYF
-	TRBV24-1	TRBJ1-2	TRBD1	TGTGCCACCAGTGATTTGACAGGGACAGGGGGTAACTATGACTACACCTTC	CATSDLTGTGGNYDYTF
-	TRBV10-2	TRBJ1-2	-	TGCGCCAGCAGTGAATATGAGAGCTACACCTTC	CASSEYESYTF
-	TRBV7-2	TRBJ1-3	-	TGTGCCAGCAGCCGACAGGTTGGAAACACCATATATTTT	CASSRQVGNTIYF
-	TRBV7-3	TRBJ2-2	-	TGTGCCAGCAGCCAAAGCGGCACCGGGGAGCTGTTTTTT	CASSQSGTGELFF
-	TRBV7-7	TRBJ2-1	-	TGTGCTAGCAGCTCGCAGATAGGCAATGAGCAGTTCTTC	CASSSQIGNEQFF
-	TRBV20-1	TRBJ2-5	-	TGCAGTGCTAGAGATCCGATTGGCCAAGAGACCCAGTACTTC	CSARDPIGQETQYF
-	TRBV20-1	TRBJ1-1	-	TGCAGTGCTAGAGATACCAGATCCCCTGAAGCTTTCTTT	CSARDTRSPEAFF
-	TRBV29-1	TRBJ1-5	-	TGCAGCGTTGGAACAGGGACCTCCAATCAGCCCCAGCATTTT	CSVGTGTSNQPQHF
-	TRBV27	TRBJ2-7	-	TGTGCCAGCCGTGGGGGGGCGAGGAGCTCCTACGAGCAGTACTTC	CASRGGARSSYEQYF
many	TRBV12-3/TRBV12-4	TRBJ1-1	-	TGTGCCAGCAGTCCCTCAGACAGGCCCTCTGAAGCTTTCTTT	CASSPSDRPSEAFF
-	TRBV20-1	TRBJ1-3	-	TGCAGTGCTAGAGGAAGGGAAGCAAACACCATATATTTT	CSARGREANTIYF
-	TRBV7-9	TRBJ1-1	-	TGTGCCAGCAGCACTGGGGGGGGCGTGAACACTGAAGCTTTCTTT	CASSTGGGVNTEAFF
many	TRBV19	TRBJ2-1	-	TGTGCCAGTAGTCATGGTATCAACGAGCAGTTCTTC	CASSHGINEQFF
many	TRBV20-1	TRBJ1-2	-	TGCAGTGCTTCCGCTCAGGCTGTGAACTATGGCTACACCTTC	CSASAQAVNYGYTF
-	TRBV2	TRBJ2-3	-	TGTGCCAGCAGTGAAAGGGCAGTCTGGACAGATACGCAGTATTTT	CASSERAVWTDTQYF
few	TRBV12-3/TRBV12-4	TRBJ2-5	-	TGTGCCAGCAGTTTATCAGGGGGAGGCGAGACCCAGTACTTC	CASSLSGGGETQYF
few	TRBV19	TRBJ2-5	-	TGTGCCAGTAGTATAGGTGGCGGGGGCGGGGAGACCCAGTACTTC	CASSIGGGGGETQYF
many	TRBV7-2	TRBJ1-2	TRBD1	TGTGCCAGCAGCTTATGGACAGGGAATGGCTACACCTTC	CASSLWTGNGYTF
-	TRBV11-1	TRBJ1-1	-	TGTGCCAGCAGTCTAGTGGGCAGGGGAATGAACACTGAAGCTTTCTTT	CASSLVGRGMNTEAFF